This TCR beta chain was captured in a study of blood T cell repertoires in COVID-19. The assay was immunoSEQ multiplex PCR, and TCRdb's table has in-frame clones only and misses some. The sample records over 85,000 clones, roughly 80% being singletons. The sequenced material came from peripheral blood. This clonotype was obtained from a human donor in a cohort sampled during active COVID-19.

The CDR3 sequence is CASSIDGTGIGNTIYF. The DNA of the CDR3 is TGTGCCAGTAGTATAGATGGGACAGGGATCGGAAACACCATATATTTT. The chain links TRBV19 to TRBJ1-3; 9 nucleotides align to TRBD1. V trimming: 0 bases; J trimming: 4 bases; junction bases outside the gene matches: 4. Germline lookup yields CDR1 LNHDA and CDR2 SQIVND (reference sequence). CDR3 length equals 16 residues.